This section outlines one T cell receptor beta chain sequence together with its context. These data are taken from a study of response to subunit inactivated influenza vaccine. A single record per CDR3 protein comes from TCRdb applying MiXCR to the RT-PCR reads. The sample has approximately 500,000 distinct CDR3 sequences, 14% seen once. With 4 bases clipped from V and 6 bases from J, the junction kept 5 bases outside the gene matches. There are 15 residues in the CDR3. Germline V gene data show CDR1 as LGHNA and CDR2 as YNFKEQ. The starting material was PBMCs from blood, obtained 12 days after vaccination. This receptor was identified in a man aged 45-60 years who received an inactivated influenza vaccine. The chain recombines TRBV4-2 with TRBJ1-6; 8 bases fit TRBD1. Here the CDR3 DNA reads TGTGCCAGCAGCCCGGAGACAGGGGCTAATTCACCCCTCCACTTT. This gives the protein CASSPETGANSPLHF.